One and the same sample provided the 25 T cell receptor beta chains below, sequenced in a study of T cells expressing NK-cell markers. TCRdb re-called the 5' RACE reads and gives one entry per CDR3 protein, without DNA. The sample includes 120,000 to 150,000 distinct CDR3 sequences. The sequenced material came from blood T cells: a sorted CD56 or NKG2C T cell subset, CD4+ or CD8+ T cells, or bulk PBMC T cells (not recorded which). The receptor source for this set is a man aged 18 to 29 in good health.

The rearrangement links TRBV3-1 to TRBJ2-5. Germline values: CDR1 LGHDT, CDR2 YNNKEL (reference sequence). CDR3 length: 16 amino acids. The CDR3 region is CASSQLDGSVQETQYF.

This chain joins TRBV4-1 and TRBJ2-2; with no DNA, the TCRdb D assignment of TRBD2 cannot be verified. The CDR3 has 17 amino acids. Germline V gene sequence: CDR1 MGHRA, CDR2 YSYEKL. The chain's CDR3 is CASSQDRVAGGAGELFF.

This chain's CDR3 is CASSLSPRASGMETQYF. The chain has TRBV18 and TRBJ2-5; with no DNA, the TCRdb D assignment of TRBD2 cannot be verified. From germline, CDR1 is KGHSH and CDR2 LQKENI. The CDR3 is 17 residues long.

The chain couples TRBV20-1 to TRBJ2-7; TCRdb outputs TRBD1, but without DNA this stays unchecked. Germline V lookup: CDR1 DFQATT, CDR2 SNEGSKA (reference sequence). This CDR3 is 14 amino acids long. This CDR3 reads CSARDYATGDEQYF.

The chain employs TRBV5-1 and TRBJ2-3; TCRdb selects TRBD2, and the lack of DNA leaves this call unchecked. The germline gives CDR1 SGHRS, CDR2 YFSETQ. This CDR3 comprises 17 residues. The chain's CDR3 is CASSLFRGITPTDTQYF.

CDR3 sequence reads: CAIQEGSSYNEQFF. The chain is built from TRBV10-3 and TRBJ2-1. From germline, CDR1 is ENHRY and CDR2 SYGVKD. There are 14 residues in the CDR3.

The CDR3 is CASQGFGFQPQHF. This rearrangement joins TRBV6-2 or TRBV6-3 to TRBJ1-5. CDR1 MNHEY and CDR2 SVGEGT come from the germline V gene. This CDR3 is built from 13 residues.

This chain connects TRBV15 to TRBJ2-3; there is no DNA to check the TCRdb D call of TRBD1. This CDR3 comprises 16 residues. Germline values: CDR1 LNHNV, CDR2 YYDKDF (reference sequence). The CDR3 sequence is CATSKRGAGVPDTQYF.

The rearrangement uses TRBV12-3 or TRBV12-4 and TRBJ2-4; TCRdb lists TRBD2, though no DNA is available to test this call. The CDR3 contains 14 residues. CDR3 loop: CASSPAGGRDIQYF.

CDR3 loop: CSAQGILGGRTSGELFF. The rearrangement uses TRBV29-1 and TRBJ2-2; the TCRdb call, TRBD1, lacks DNA for checking. There are 17 residues in the CDR3. Germline CDR1 and CDR2: SQVTM and ANQGSEA.

The chain employs TRBV27 and TRBJ2-1. The CDR3 extends over 14 amino acids. Looked up from germline, CDR1 is MNHEY and CDR2 is SMNVEV (reference sequence). The CDR3 sequence is CASSLIDSRGEQFF.

CDR3: CASSLVQGYSYEQYF. The chain joins TRBV12-3 or TRBV12-4 to TRBJ2-7; TCRdb picks TRBD1, but there is no DNA to check that call. The CDR3 is 15 residues long.

CDR3 loop: CASSEGSSIYGYTF. The genes are TRBV19 and TRBJ1-2. Germline CDR1 LNHDA, CDR2 SQIVND (reference sequence). This CDR3 is built from 14 residues.

V usage is TRBV5-1 and J usage is TRBJ2-1; with no DNA, the TCRdb D assignment of TRBD2 cannot be verified. The CDR3 has 16 residues. The germline V gene has CDR1 SGHRS and CDR2 YFSETQ. The CDR3 spells CASSWSPSGTYNEQFF.

CDR3 residues: CASSQGYSFGNTIYF. V is TRBV14 and J is TRBJ1-3. Germline V CDR1 and CDR2: SGHDN, FVKESK. The CDR3 has 15 residues. Based on the CDR3 plus reference TRBV14 and TRBJ1-3, the full variable domain is EAGVTQFPSHSVIEKGQTVTLRCDPISGHDNLYWYRRVMGKEIKFLLHFVKESKQDESGMPNNRFLAERTGGTYSTLKVQPAELEDSGVYFCASSQGYSFGNTIYFGEGSWLTVV.

V and J are TRBV20-1 and TRBJ1-1; the TCRdb call, TRBD1, lacks DNA for checking. The CDR3 has 14 residues. Germline CDR1 DFQATT, CDR2 SNEGSKA (reference sequence). This CDR3 is CSPGGIAVANEAFF.

This rearrangement joins TRBV28 to TRBJ1-5. Germline lookup yields CDR1 MDHEN and CDR2 SYDVKM. This CDR3 contains 13 residues. CDR3 region: CASRKGGDQPQHF.

Frequency places this clonotype as medium-sized. The gene calls are TRBV27 and TRBJ2-1. The CDR3 contains 15 residues. Germline CDR1 reads MNHEY; CDR2 reads SMNVEV (reference sequence). The CDR3 loop is CASSLSGSSYNEQFF.

The CDR3 is CASSKGWQGKGVGELFF. The gene calls are TRBV21-1 and TRBJ2-2; TCRdb's D call, TRBD1, is unchecked because there is no DNA. TRBV21-1 is given as a pseudogene. The CDR3 contains 17 residues.

The rearrangement links TRBV24-1 to TRBJ2-1; TCRdb's D call, TRBD1, is unchecked because there is no DNA. CDR1 is KGHDR and CDR2 is SFDVKD in the germline V gene. This CDR3 has 15 residues. The CDR3 reads CATSDLDYGGNEQFF.

V usage is TRBV5-5 and J usage is TRBJ2-1; there is no DNA to check the TCRdb D call of TRBD2. This CDR3 spans 15 amino acids. Looked up from germline, CDR1 is SGHKS and CDR2 is YYEKEE (reference sequence). CDR3 region: CASSPSGRHYNEQFF.

This rearrangement joins TRBV27 to TRBJ2-5; TCRdb lists TRBD2, though no DNA is available to test this call. Germline CDR1 MNHEY, CDR2 SMNVEV (reference sequence). The CDR3 runs to 16 residues. The CDR3 loop is CASSLSSQGTRETQYF.

This chain joins TRBV20-1 and TRBJ2-2. Germline CDR1 DFQATT, CDR2 SNEGSKA (reference sequence). The CDR3 consists of 12 residues. The CDR3 region is CSALLGTGELFF.

V gene TRBV7-6 combines with J gene TRBJ1-2; there is no DNA to check the TCRdb D call of TRBD1. Germline CDR1 is SGHVS and CDR2 is FNYEAQ. This CDR3 is 16 amino acids long. CDR3 loop: CASSLAGTLGDYGYTF.

This sequence joins TRBV7-8 and TRBJ1-2. Germline V lookup: CDR1 SGHVS, CDR2 FQNEAQ. This CDR3 spans 12 amino acids. The CDR3 reads CASSSESYGYTF.